Shown below are 32 T cell receptor beta chains from a single sample sequenced in a study of T cell repertoires in ileal Crohn's disease (dated by TCRdb to the late 2010s). Receptors were amplified or captured by the immunoSEQ multiplex PCR assay. Not all clones reach the TCRdb copy of this immuneACCESS table, which keeps in-frame sequences only. Checked studies attribute under half of the gap to unresolved V genes and leave the rest unexplained. A total of about 18,000 clones appear in this sample, 60% of them only once. The ten largest clonotypes hold roughly 6.7% of the sample. The sample was ileal tissue. The receptors originated from an adult with Crohn's disease.

Here the CDR3 DNA reads TGTGCCAGCAGCTCGGGACAGGGGGTGGCAGATACGCAGTATTTT. Encoded protein: CASSSGQGVADTQYF. V is TRBV5-8 and J is TRBJ2-3; 11 positions match TRBD1. Germline trimming cut 3 bases from V and 4 bases from J; bases unmatched to any gene: 4. CDR1 is SGHTS, CDR2 YDEGEE, per germline. The length of the CDR3 is 15 residues.

This chain joins TRBV2 and TRBJ1-2, with D unresolved. V was trimmed by 1 base and J by 5 bases, leaving 5 bases between them. The CDR3 has 12 residues. Germline CDR1 is SNHLY and CDR2 is FYNNEI. Here the CDR3 reads CASSEGPYGYTF. The CDR3 coding sequence is TGTGCCAGCAGTGAAGGTCCTTATGGCTACACCTTC.

The chain is built from TRBV4-2 and TRBJ1-2, with TRBD1 as a possible D gene (6 bases). Germline loops: CDR1 LGHNA, CDR2 YNFKEQ. The CDR3 runs 16 residues. The ends were cut back, 4 bases at V and 1 base at J, with 16 bases in the middle. The CDR3 sequence is CASSRPKTGLNYGYTF. The CDR3 DNA follows: TGTGCCAGCAGCCGGCCGAAGACAGGACTTAACTATGGCTACACCTTC.

V is TRBV30 and J is TRBJ1-4; D remains unclear. The V end was cut by 3 bases, the J end by 3 bases, with 11 bases between. There are 14 residues in the CDR3. Germline assignment: CDR1 GTSNPN and CDR2 SVGIG (reference sequence). CDR3 nucleotides: TGTGCCTGGAGCCCCGGGAGCCCTAATGAAAAACTGTTTTTT. Translating gives CAWSPGSPNEKLFF.

The chain couples TRBV7-2 to TRBJ2-1; 7 nucleotides agree with TRBD1. The V segment lost 0 bases and the J segment 9 bases; nucleotides outside the gene matches: 8. Germline V gene data show CDR1 as SGHTA and CDR2 as FQGNSA. The CDR3 has 15 residues. The CDR3 DNA reads TGTGCCAGCAGCTTAGCCAGACAGGGTCGGCGTGAGCAGTTCTTC. Translating gives CASSLARQGRREQFF.

The chain carries TRBV5-6 and TRBJ2-5; TRBD1 matches at 8 bases. The J call may be mistaken, given a closer DNA end match to TRBJ2-7. CDR1 is SGHDT and CDR2 is YYEEEE in the germline V gene. This CDR3 is built from 13 residues. CDR3 sequence (DNA): TGTGCCAGCAGCCGCAGGGGGCAGTACGAGCAGTACTTC. It codes for CASSRRGQYEQYF.

This clone was detected a few times. The V gene is TRBV7-2, the J gene TRBJ2-7, with 7 bases that match TRBD1. Germline assignment: CDR1 SGHTA and CDR2 FQGNSA. The CDR3 has 15 amino acids. Trimming removed 5 bases from V and 4 bases from J; junction bases left unmatched: 11. The CDR3 spells CASSPRRDRLYEQYF. For the CDR3, the DNA is TGTGCCAGCAGCCCGAGAAGGGACAGACTGTACGAGCAGTACTTC. Drawing the rest from reference TRBV7-2 and TRBJ2-7, the complete variable domain is GAGVSQSPSNKVTEKGKDVELRCDPISGHTALYWYRQSLGQGLEFLIYFQGNSAPDKSGLPSDRFSAERTGGSVSTLTIQRTQQEDSAVYLCASSPRRDRLYEQYFGPGTRLTVT.

Only a few counts were recorded for this clone. This rearrangement joins TRBV18 to TRBJ1-2; a possible D gene is TRBD1 (6 bases). The CDR3 contains 15 residues. Germline V gives CDR1 KGHSH, CDR2 LQKENI. V lost 2 bases, J lost 4 bases, and 14 bases lay in between. The CDR3 DNA reads TGTGCCAGCTCACCAACAGGGTCAGAGGCCTATGGCTACACCTTC. It yields the protein CASSPTGSEAYGYTF. The entire variable domain, with the rest obtained from reference TRBV18 and TRBJ1-2, is as follows: NAGVMQNPRHLVRRRGQEARLRCSPMKGHSHVYWYRQLPEEGLKFMVYLQKENIIDESGMPKERFSAEFPKEGPSILRIQQVVRGDSAAYFCASSPTGSEAYGYTFGSGTRLTVV.

This chain links TRBV7-8 with TRBJ1-1; D is uncertain. CDR1 and CDR2 (germline): SGHVS, FQNEAQ. The CDR3 spans 12 residues. Trimming took 5 bases from V and 6 from J, leaving 10 bases between them. CDR3 DNA sequence: TGTGCCAGCAGCCGTAGCCGGGCTGAAGCTTTCTTT. It codes for CASSRSRAEAFF.

The rearrangement links TRBV7-2 to TRBJ1-4; D remains unclear. The CDR3 is 16 amino acids. Germline CDR1 reads SGHTA; CDR2 reads FQGNSA. Trimming left V 5 bases short and J 0 bases short, with 13 bases between. For the CDR3, the DNA is TGTGCCAGCAGCCCCAGATATCTTGCAACTAATGAAAAACTGTTTTTT. Protein product: CASSPRYLATNEKLFF. The entire variable domain, with the rest obtained from reference TRBV7-2 and TRBJ1-4, is as follows: GAGVSQSPSNKVTEKGKDVELRCDPISGHTALYWYRQSLGQGLEFLIYFQGNSAPDKSGLPSDRFSAERTGGSVSTLTIQRTQQEDSAVYLCASSPRYLATNEKLFFGSGTQLSVL.

The CDR3 here is CASSKGAGLNTGELFF. Written as DNA, the CDR3 is TGTGCCAGTAGTAAAGGGGCGGGATTAAACACCGGGGAGCTGTTTTTT. V is TRBV19 and J is TRBJ2-2, with a weak D call TRBD2 (6 bases). This CDR3 spans 16 amino acids. The V and J ends lost 4 bases and 2 bases respectively, with 14 bases between them. Germline V gene sequence: CDR1 LNHDA, CDR2 SQIVND (reference sequence).

V is TRBV4-2 and J is TRBJ2-2; 8 bases map to TRBD1. This CDR3 is 15 amino acids long. Germline V gene sequence: CDR1 LGHNA, CDR2 YNFKEQ. V was clipped by 1 base and J by 5 bases; unmatched bases: 3. CDR3 protein: CASSQVQGGTGELFF. The CDR3 DNA sequence: TGTGCCAGCAGCCAAGTACAGGGGGGTACCGGGGAGCTGTTTTTT.

This chain connects TRBV29-1 to TRBJ1-5; no reliable D call. V lost 7 bases and J 0 bases, leaving 16 bases between the germline ends. CDR1 is SQVTM, CDR2 ANQGSEA, per germline. The length of the CDR3 is 15 residues. CDR3 sequence reads: CSASFGSYSNQPQHF. Here the CDR3 DNA reads TGCAGCGCCTCCTTCGGGAGTTATAGCAATCAGCCCCAGCATTTT.

V is TRBV4-2 and J is TRBJ2-7; 8 bases align to TRBD1. CDR1 and CDR2 (germline): LGHNA, YNFKEQ. The J segment lost 0 bases and the V segment lost 4 bases, leaving 14 bases of the junction unmatched. The CDR3 loop spans 18 amino acids. CDR3 bases: TGTGCCAGCAGCCTCCGAGGGACAGGATTCGGCCTCTCCTACGAGCAGTACTTC. Protein: CASSLRGTGFGLSYEQYF.

This chain connects TRBV5-8 to TRBJ2-7; TRBD2 aligns across 11 bases. This CDR3 has 15 residues. Per germline, CDR1 SGHTS and CDR2 YDEGEE. Trimming removed 2 bases from V and 2 bases from J; junction bases left unmatched: 3. The CDR3 sequence is CASSFPGLAAYEQYF. Here the CDR3 DNA reads TGTGCCAGCAGCTTCCCGGGACTAGCGGCCTACGAGCAGTACTTC.

This clone was seen more than once but under ten times. The chain carries TRBV5-6 and TRBJ2-7; 8 nucleotides agree with TRBD1. V lost 2 bases and J lost 4; bases outside the gene matches: 5. Germline CDR1 reads SGHDT; CDR2 reads YYEEEE. This CDR3 contains 14 residues. CDR3 in amino acids: CASSFGQGTYEQYF. In nucleotides, the CDR3 is TGTGCCAGCAGCTTCGGACAGGGAACTTACGAGCAGTACTTC.

The chain recombines TRBV27 with TRBJ1-1, with D maybe TRBD1 (6 bases). V lost 7 bases and J lost 1, with 10 bases in between. Germline CDR1 MNHEY, CDR2 SMNVEV (reference sequence). CDR3 length: 13 residues. CDR3 residues: CASKDRWNTEAFF. The DNA for the CDR3 is TGTGCCAGCAAAGACAGGTGGAACACTGAAGCTTTCTTT.

The rearrangement joins TRBV7-8 to TRBJ2-2; D is undetermined. Germline V lookup: CDR1 SGHVS, CDR2 FQNEAQ. The CDR3 loop spans 15 amino acids. V was cut by 5 bases and J by 0 bases, with 10 bases left in between. The CDR3 DNA sequence: TGTGCCAGCAGCCTAACGGTGGCGAACACCGGGGAGCTGTTTTTT. Its protein is CASSLTVANTGELFF.

The chain links TRBV18 to TRBJ2-1, with TRBD1 as a possible D gene (7 bases). V lost 5 bases to trimming and J lost 0 bases, with 14 bases between them. The CDR3 extends over 16 amino acids. CDR1 KGHSH and CDR2 LQKENI come from the germline V gene. The CDR3 sequence: CASSGGTASSYNEQFF. CDR3 in DNA: TGTGCCAGCTCAGGGGGGACAGCGAGCTCCTACAATGAGCAGTTCTTC.

The rearrangement joins TRBV10-3 to TRBJ1-1; D unresolved. Germline CDR1 reads ENHRY; CDR2 reads SYGVKD. The CDR3 has 13 residues. V was shortened by 4 bases and J by 5 bases, with 11 bases between the two germline ends. CDR3 coding DNA: TGTGCCATCAGTGGGCGGGGTAGTACTGAAGCTTTCTTT. Residues: CAISGRGSTEAFF.

This clone was detected only a few times. The CDR3 DNA reads as TGTGCCAGCAGCTCCCCGGACGGACAAATAAGCTCCTACGAGCAGTACTTC. Its protein is CASSSPDGQISSYEQYF. The J gene is TRBJ2-7, the V gene TRBV11-3; TRBD1 is a possible D gene (5 bases). This CDR3 has 17 amino acids. V shed 4 bases and J shed 0 bases, with 19 bases lying between them. Germline V gene data show CDR1 as SGHNT and CDR2 as YENEEA.

This clone counts as medium-sized. The CDR3 DNA reads as TGTGCCAGCAGGCCACCAATGGGCAGAGACTACGAGCAGTACTTC. It is translated as CASRPPMGRDYEQYF. The chain joins TRBV28 to TRBJ2-7; D is ambiguous. This CDR3 has 15 amino acids. V was shortened by 6 bases and J by 3 bases, with 18 bases between the two germline ends. Germline CDR1 is MDHEN and CDR2 is SYDVKM.

This rearrangement joins TRBV2 to TRBJ1-5, with D possibly matching TRBD1 (6 bases). The CDR3 contains 14 residues. V was trimmed by 6 bases and J by 5 bases, leaving 14 bases between them. Germline V gives CDR1 SNHLY, CDR2 FYNNEI. The CDR3 region has the DNA TGTGCCAGCAGACCGGACAGCCTGTATCAGCCCCAGCATTTT. The encoded protein is CASRPDSLYQPQHF.

The CDR3 reads CASRGDTGEQYF. In nucleotides, the CDR3 is TGTGCCAGCAGAGGGGACACGGGCGAGCAGTACTTC. The chain uses TRBV2 and TRBJ2-7; D is possibly TRBD1 (6 bases). Germline-derived CDR1 and CDR2 are SNHLY and FYNNEI. Trimming cost V 6 bases and J 6 bases, with 12 bases left between them. The length of the CDR3 is 12 residues.

The chain uses TRBV6-6 and TRBJ2-7; D possibly corresponds to TRBD2 (6 bases). The CDR3 spans 13 residues. Trimming cost V 2 bases and J 6 bases, with 11 bases left between them. Germline-derived CDR1 and CDR2 are MNHNY and SVGAGI (reference sequence). The chain's CDR3 is CASSYGEAREQYF. The CDR3, as DNA: TGTGCCAGCAGTTACGGGGAGGCGCGCGAGCAGTACTTC.

This clone has a handful of counts. The J gene is TRBJ1-2, the V gene TRBV28; 7 bases map to TRBD1. The CDR3 has 16 residues. Germline values: CDR1 MDHEN, CDR2 SYDVKM. V dropped 6 bases and J dropped 3; count of bases not matched to a gene: 13. The CDR3 loop reads CASSFKYRGNYYGYTF. CDR3 nucleotide sequence: TGTGCCAGCAGCTTCAAATACAGGGGTAATTACTATGGCTACACCTTC.

The chain links TRBV18 to TRBJ2-2; the match to TRBD2 covers 7 bases. Germline V gene data show CDR1 as KGHSH and CDR2 as LQKENI. The V gene end was trimmed by 1 base and the J gene end by 7 bases; junction bases not matched to a gene: 6. This CDR3 region has 15 residues. CDR3 protein: CASSPREGRGGELFF. The CDR3 DNA is TGTGCCAGCTCACCACGGGAGGGCCGCGGCGGGGAGCTGTTTTTT.

The chain employs TRBV5-8 and TRBJ1-4; D uncertain. CDR1 and CDR2 from the germline V gene are SGHTS and YDEGEE. The V and J ends lost 2 bases and 1 base respectively, with 3 bases between them. CDR3 length: 13 amino acids. CDR3 residues: CASSFGTNEKLFF. Here the CDR3 DNA reads TGTGCCAGCAGCTTCGGAACTAATGAAAAACTGTTTTTT.

This clone was detected only a few times. The rearrangement joins TRBV11-2 to TRBJ1-2; D unclear. The germline V gene has CDR1 SGHAT and CDR2 FQNNGV. There are 13 residues in the CDR3. Trimming removed 5 bases from V and 8 bases from J, with 15 bases in between. This CDR3 reads CASSHSQTGGYTF. The CDR3 nucleotides are TGTGCCAGCAGCCACTCGCAAACGGGGGGCTACACCTTC.

The CDR3 DNA is TGCGCCAGCAGCCAAGATACGAAGGCGGCTCGGACTAACTACGAGCAGTACTTC. This translates into CASSQDTKAARTNYEQYF. This rearrangement joins TRBV4-1 to TRBJ2-7; D possibly corresponds to TRBD2 (6 bases). Germline V CDR1 and CDR2: MGHRA, YSYEKL. There are 18 residues in the CDR3. V was trimmed by 0 bases and J by 3 bases, leaving 21 bases between them.

The sample holds a few counts of this clone. The chain couples TRBV5-1 to TRBJ1-1, with TRBD1 matching over 7 bases. Germline V gives CDR1 SGHRS, CDR2 YFSETQ. The length of the CDR3 is 15 residues. After removal of 2 bases from V and 1 base from J, the junction contained 5 bases not matched to a gene. As DNA, the CDR3 is TGCGCCAGCAGCTTAACAGGGGTCGCGAACACTGAAGCTTTCTTT. It yields the protein CASSLTGVANTEAFF.

This clone has a handful of counts. The rearrangement uses TRBV27 and TRBJ1-2, with 10 bases aligning to TRBD1. This CDR3 comprises 17 residues. Germline trimming cut 5 bases from V and 4 bases from J; bases unmatched to any gene: 13. CDR1 MNHEY and CDR2 SMNVEV come from the germline V gene (reference sequence). CDR3 sequence reads: CASSTPRTGGAGYGYTF. The CDR3 DNA is TGTGCCAGCAGTACGCCCCGGACAGGGGGAGCCGGCTATGGCTACACCTTC.